The present entry profiles one T cell receptor beta chain with its context. The V end was cut by 4 bases, the J end by 10 bases, with 14 bases between. This CDR3 spans 13 amino acids. Germline loops: CDR1 SGHVS, CDR2 FQNEAQ. The data derive from a study of blood T cell repertoires in COVID-19. In the study overall: PBMCs, B-cell-depleted T cells, or T cells provided the cDNA or gDNA that made up the material.

The repertoire was sequenced with immunoSEQ multiplex PCR; TCRdb's copy has only in-frame clones and lacks some. The sample includes about 99,000 clones, 88% of them seen just once. Sample: peripheral blood. V is TRBV7-8 and J is TRBJ2-1; the D gene is possibly TRBD2 (6 bases). The receptor was derived from a human donor in a cohort sampled during active COVID-19. DNA for the CDR3: TGTGCCAGCAGCTCCGCCCGGGCGGGGGAGCAGTTCTTC. This sequence encodes CASSSARAGEQFF. The full variable domain, rest sourced from reference TRBV7-8 and TRBJ2-1, is GAGVSQSPRYKVAKRGQDVALRCDPISGHVSLFWYQQALGQGPEFLTYFQNEAQLDKSGLPSDRFFAERPEGSVSTLKIQRTQQEDSAVYLCASSSARAGEQFFGPGTRLTVL.